These 14 T cell receptor beta chains came from one sample sequenced in a study of blood T cell repertoires in COVID-19. Profiled with immunoSEQ multiplex PCR; TCRdb holds only in-frame clones, not every one. The sample lists some 210,000 clones, roughly four fifths occurring once. The material sequenced was peripheral blood. All receptors derive from a woman in her 40s with acute or convalescent COVID-19.

The chain uses TRBV5-6 and TRBJ2-7, with 8 nucleotides matching TRBD1. Germline V gene lookup returns CDR1 SGHDT and CDR2 YYEEEE. Losses at the gene ends were 4 bases for V and 0 bases for J; bases not matched to a gene: 3. The CDR3 sequence is 14 residues long. The CDR3 spells CASSPGQGSYEQYF. DNA of the CDR3: TGTGCCAGCAGCCCCGGACAGGGCTCCTACGAGCAGTACTTC.

The chain recombines TRBV6-5 with TRBJ1-1, with no clear D. V lost 6 bases and J lost 11, with 16 bases in between. Germline CDR1 MNHEY, CDR2 SVGAGI. The CDR3 has 12 residues. The CDR3 DNA reads as TGTGCCAGCAGGGAGGCCGTCCTGGGGGCTTTCTTT. Translating it yields CASREAVLGAFF.

The chain employs TRBV11-2 and TRBJ2-7, with 7 bases identical to TRBD1. Germline V gene sequence: CDR1 SGHAT, CDR2 FQNNGV. Trimming removed 5 bases from V and 0 bases from J; junction bases left unmatched: 10. This CDR3 spans 16 amino acids. The CDR3 DNA sequence: TGTGCCAGCAGCCGTAACCCCGGACAGGCCTCCTACGAGCAGTACTTC. As protein: CASSRNPGQASYEQYF.

V and J are TRBV5-1 and TRBJ2-3; D unclear. V lost 2 bases and J lost 3, with 7 bases in between. Germline V gene data show CDR1 as SGHRS and CDR2 as YFSETQ. The CDR3 extends over 13 amino acids. CDR3 DNA: TGCGCCAGCAGCTTTTACGGGACAGATACGCAGTATTTT. It translates to CASSFYGTDTQYF.

The rearrangement uses TRBV7-9 and TRBJ2-2, with D perhaps matching TRBD1 (6 bases). The CDR3 contains 14 residues. The germline V gene has CDR1 SEHNR and CDR2 FQNEAQ (reference sequence). Between the trimmed V and J ends, which lost 1 base and 3 bases, there was a span of 6 bases. This chain's CDR3 is CASSLDRDTGELFF. In DNA, the CDR3 is TGTGCCAGCAGCTTAGACAGGGACACCGGGGAGCTGTTTTTT.

In DNA, the CDR3 is TGTGCCAGCAGTGAATCGTCGGGACTGGGAAACACCATATATTTT. As protein: CASSESSGLGNTIYF. The V and J genes are TRBV2 and TRBJ1-3; a weak D match, TRBD1 (5 bases). Germline values: CDR1 SNHLY, CDR2 FYNNEI. Trimming stripped 2 bases from V and 4 bases from J, with 12 bases between. The CDR3 consists of 15 residues. Variable domain in full (rest from reference TRBV2 and TRBJ1-3): EPEVTQTPSHQVTQMGQEVILRCVPISNHLYFYWYRQILGQKVEFLVSFYNNEISEKSEIFDDQFSVERPDGSNFTLKIRSTKLEDSAMYFCASSESSGLGNTIYFGEGSWLTVV.

The chain links TRBV19 to TRBJ2-2; a weak D match, TRBD1 (5 bases). Trimming shortened V by 9 bases and J by 0 bases, and 14 bases separated the two germline ends. The CDR3 spans 15 residues. Germline V lookup: CDR1 LNHDA, CDR2 SQIVND (reference sequence). The CDR3 nucleotides read TGTGCCAGCGTAGCCTCAGGGACGAACACCGGGGAGCTGTTTTTT. Amino acids: CASVASGTNTGELFF.

The rearrangement joins TRBV27 to TRBJ2-1; 10 bases are a match to TRBD2. The CDR3 consists of 16 residues. V trimming: 4 bases; J trimming: 4 bases; junction bases outside the gene matches: 7. CDR1 MNHEY and CDR2 SMNVEV come from the germline V gene (reference sequence). CDR3 residues: CASSSGTSAWYNEQFF. DNA of the CDR3: TGTGCCAGCAGTTCCGGGACTAGCGCGTGGTACAATGAGCAGTTCTTC.

This chain uses TRBV4-3 with TRBJ1-2, with a weak D call TRBD1 (6 bases). Deletions cut 4 bases from V and 7 bases from J, with 19 bases between. The CDR3 runs 15 residues. Germline V lookup: CDR1 LGHNA, CDR2 YSLEER. This chain's CDR3 is CASSPDQQGFSGYTF. Written as DNA, the CDR3 is TGCGCCAGCAGCCCAGACCAACAGGGATTTAGTGGCTACACCTTC.

The rearrangement uses TRBV27 and TRBJ2-2; TRBD1 aligns across 7 bases. The CDR3 is made up of 16 amino acids. V lost 6 bases to trimming and J lost 0 bases; unmatched junction nucleotides: 7. Looked up from germline, CDR1 is MNHEY and CDR2 is SMNVEV (reference sequence). The DNA for the CDR3 is TGTGCCAGCAGCGGGACCGGGACAGCGAACACCGGGGAGCTGTTTTTT. Translating it yields CASSGTGTANTGELFF.

The genes are TRBV29-1 and TRBJ1-6; D gene unclear. The CDR3 covers 14 residues. Looked up from germline, CDR1 is SQVTM and CDR2 is ANQGSEA. The V end lost 7 bases, the J end lost 7 bases, and 17 bases lay between the germline ends. CDR3 sequence reads: CSGRFGTANSPLHF. As DNA, the CDR3 is TGCAGCGGACGTTTTGGTACAGCCAATTCACCCCTCCACTTT.

DNA for the CDR3: TGTGCCACCAGTGATTCTAGGGACTTGGGGGACATTCAGTACTTC. It codes for CATSDSRDLGDIQYF. This chain links TRBV24-1 with TRBJ2-4, with a tentative D call TRBD2 (6 bases). The CDR3 has 15 residues. Trimming shortened V by 2 bases and J by 8 bases, and 15 bases separated the two germline ends. The germline gives CDR1 KGHDR, CDR2 SFDVKD.

This clone appeared a single time. This sequence joins TRBV4-3 and TRBJ2-4, with TRBD2 identical over 7 bases. CDR1 is LGHNA and CDR2 is YSLEER in the germline V gene. Unmatched junction bases numbered 3, after V lost 1 base and J lost 3 bases. This CDR3 has 15 residues. CDR3 sequence (DNA): TGCGCCAGCAGCCAAGGCCGGGGGGTCAAAAACATTCAGTACTTC. Amino acids: CASSQGRGVKNIQYF.

The chain uses TRBV3-1 (or the pseudogene TRBV3-2) and TRBJ1-3, with 7 bases matching TRBD1. Germline CDR1 reads LGHDT; CDR2 reads YNNKEL (reference sequence). With 3 bases clipped from V and 4 bases from J, the junction kept 6 bases outside the gene matches. The length of the CDR3 is 15 residues. CDR3 loop: CASSQLDREGNTIYF. CDR3 DNA sequence: TGTGCCAGCAGCCAGCTAGACAGGGAAGGAAACACCATATATTTT.